Each of the 26 T cell receptor beta chains below was sequenced from the same sample in a study of OX40 agonist ivuxolimab in advanced cancers. Preparation of the library involved the immunoSEQ multiplex PCR assay. The table comes from immuneACCESS by way of TCRdb, which keeps in-frame sequences with V and J called. Part of the clones is missing from these tables; in studies checked, under half for an unresolved V gene and the rest for unknown reasons. This sample gives roughly 52,000 clones in total; 77% of them show up just once. The ten largest clones represent 5% to 7.5% of the sample. The sequencing used CD4+ or CD8+ T cells sorted from blood, collected in a trial of the OX40 agonist ivuxolimab. These receptors all come from an adult with an advanced solid tumor such as melanoma, head and neck, liver or kidney cancer.

The chain recombines TRBV19 with TRBJ1-1; 8 nucleotides align to TRBD1. The CDR3 runs to 14 residues. Germline-derived CDR1 and CDR2 are LNHDA and SQIVND (reference sequence). Trimming cost V 6 bases and J 3 bases; bases outside gene matches: 6. The CDR3 coding sequence is TGTGCCAGTAGCCAAACAGGGGGTTACACTGAAGCTTTCTTT. As protein: CASSQTGGYTEAFF.

The V gene is TRBV6-5, the J gene TRBJ1-6, with D possibly being TRBD1 (6 bases). Looked up from germline, CDR1 is MNHEY and CDR2 is SVGAGI. Trimming stripped 3 bases from V and 7 bases from J, with 10 bases between. The CDR3 is 14 residues long. The CDR3 DNA sequence: TGTGCCAGCAGTTATGGACAGAGAAATTCACCCCTCCACTTT. It yields the protein CASSYGQRNSPLHF.

This chain links TRBV19 with TRBJ2-5; TRBD1 agrees at 7 bases. V lost 4 bases to trimming and J lost 1 base; unmatched junction nucleotides: 3. The CDR3 extends over 14 amino acids. CDR1 is LNHDA, CDR2 SQIVND, per germline (reference sequence). CDR3 sequence reads: CASSRQGSQETQYF. The CDR3 nucleotides are TGTGCCAGTAGTAGACAGGGTTCCCAAGAGACCCAGTACTTC.

This chain links TRBV2 with TRBJ1-2; TRBD1 agrees at 10 bases. This CDR3 spans 15 amino acids. V dropped 4 bases and J dropped 2; count of bases not matched to a gene: 4. Germline CDR1 is SNHLY and CDR2 is FYNNEI. CDR3 sequence (DNA): TGTGCCAGCAGTGCCGGACAGGGGGGGAACTATGGCTACACCTTC. Protein sequence: CASSAGQGGNYGYTF.

This clone appeared a single time. The rearrangement joins TRBV6-6 to TRBJ1-1; no clear D. From germline, CDR1 is MNHNY and CDR2 SVGAGI (reference sequence). The CDR3 spans 13 residues. Trimming left V 2 bases short and J 6 bases short, with 10 bases between. The CDR3 DNA is TGTGCCAGCAGTTACGGGGTGACCGCTGAAGCTTTCTTT. Protein: CASSYGVTAEAFF.

The chain joins TRBV28 to TRBJ2-4; D call uncertain. CDR3 length equals 13 residues. Trimming removed 3 bases at V and 3 bases at J, with 6 bases between. Germline-derived CDR1 and CDR2 are MDHEN and SYDVKM. The DNA for the CDR3 is TGTGCCAGCAGTTTCGGCGGCAAAAACATTCAGTACTTC. This gives the protein CASSFGGKNIQYF. The full variable domain, in which reference TRBV28 and TRBJ2-4 provide the parts outside the CDR3, is DVKVTQSSRYLVKRTGEKVFLECVQDMDHENMFWYRQDPGLGLRLIYFSYDVKMKEKGDIPEGYSVSREKKERFSLILESASTNQTSMYLCASSFGGKNIQYFGAGTRLSVL.

The chain recombines TRBV18 with TRBJ2-1; 8 bases agree with TRBD2. The length of the CDR3 is 15 residues. Germline V gives CDR1 KGHSH, CDR2 LQKENI. Trimming cost V 3 bases and J 4 bases; bases outside gene matches: 5. Here the CDR3 DNA reads TGTGCCAGCTCACCTATAAGCGGGAGTTACAATGAGCAGTTCTTC. Translated: CASSPISGSYNEQFF.

On this clone: This same CDR3 is encoded by further DNA sequences in the sample. The chain combines TRBV20-1 with TRBJ2-5; tentatively, D is TRBD1 (6 bases). Trimming took 6 bases from V and 5 from J, leaving 10 bases between them. Germline assignment: CDR1 DFQATT and CDR2 SNEGSKA (reference sequence). This CDR3 comprises 11 residues. The DNA for the CDR3 is TGCAGTGCGGGAAGGGGGGAGACCCAGTACTTC. Protein product: CSAGRGETQYF.

This clone was picked up one time. V usage is TRBV5-4 and J usage is TRBJ2-5, with 11 bases aligning to TRBD2. The CDR3 runs 16 residues. Trimming removed 4 bases from V and 2 bases from J; junction bases left unmatched: 7. The germline V gene encodes CDR1 SGHNT and CDR2 YYREEE (reference sequence). The CDR3 protein is CASSLRLAGRQETQYF. The CDR3 DNA reads TGTGCCAGCAGCCTCAGACTAGCGGGGAGGCAAGAGACCCAGTACTTC.

CDR3 sequence: CASSYSRRGGNTIYF. DNA for the CDR3: TGTGCCAGCAGTTACTCGAGAAGGGGCGGAAACACCATATATTTT. J is TRBJ1-3 and V is TRBV6-7, with D tentatively TRBD1 (5 bases). TRBV6-7 qualifies as an ORF whose function is uncertain. V lost 0 bases and J lost 4, with 10 bases in between. This CDR3 spans 15 amino acids.

The chain carries TRBV27 and TRBJ1-1; 8 positions agree with TRBD1. This CDR3 comprises 13 residues. CDR1 MNHEY and CDR2 SMNVEV come from the germline V gene (reference sequence). Trimming at V came to 5 bases and at J to 6 bases, leaving 5 bases not matched to a gene. This CDR3 is CASSLDRVSEAFF. The CDR3, as DNA: TGTGCCAGCAGTCTGGACAGGGTCTCTGAAGCTTTCTTT.

The rearrangement uses TRBV7-8 and TRBJ2-7; D could derive from TRBD1 or TRBD2 (7 bases each). CDR1 is SGHVS and CDR2 is FQNEAQ in the germline V gene. Trimming took 0 bases from V and 2 from J, leaving 14 bases between them. There are 16 residues in the CDR3. CDR3 amino acids: CASSLARGTDTYEQYF. In DNA form, the CDR3 reads TGTGCCAGCAGCTTAGCGCGGGGGACAGACACCTACGAGCAGTACTTC. The whole variable domain, remainder taken from reference TRBV7-8 and TRBJ2-7, is GAGVSQSPRYKVAKRGQDVALRCDPISGHVSLFWYQQALGQGPEFLTYFQNEAQLDKSGLPSDRFFAERPEGSVSTLKIQRTQQEDSAVYLCASSLARGTDTYEQYFGPGTRLTVT.

The chain uses TRBV4-1 and TRBJ2-1, with 12 bases matching TRBD2. Losses at the gene ends were 8 bases for V and 6 bases for J; bases not matched to a gene: 8. CDR3 length equals 15 residues. Germline values: CDR1 MGHRA, CDR2 YSYEKL. Here the CDR3 reads CASASGRGWGNEQFF. The CDR3 coding sequence is TGCGCCAGCGCTAGCGGGAGGGGATGGGGCAATGAGCAGTTCTTC.

This clone is a singleton in its sample. This rearrangement joins TRBV21-1 to TRBJ2-5. TRBV21-1 is noted as a pseudogene. CDR3 length: 13 amino acids. The CDR3 here is CASSKEWIETQYF. CDR3 bases: TGTGCCAGCAGCAAAGAGTGGATAGAGACCCAGTACTTC.

This clone was counted only a few times. The chain recombines TRBV6-1 with TRBJ2-7, with D unresolved. The length of the CDR3 is 16 residues. The germline V gene has CDR1 MNHNS and CDR2 SASEGT. V was cut by 0 bases and J by 3 bases, with 15 bases left in between. The CDR3 region is CASSEALRGAYYEQYF. The CDR3 DNA reads as TGTGCCAGCAGTGAAGCGCTTCGCGGAGCTTACTACGAGCAGTACTTC.

The rearrangement uses TRBV28 and TRBJ2-1, with TRBD2 identical over 12 bases. The CDR3 runs to 15 residues. Germline V gene sequence: CDR1 MDHEN, CDR2 SYDVKM. The V and J ends lost 6 bases and 6 bases, in that order; junction bases with no gene match: 6. DNA of the CDR3: TGTGCCAGCAGACAATGGGGACTAGCGGGCAATGAGCAGTTCTTC. Its translation is CASRQWGLAGNEQFF.

The gene calls are TRBV7-8 and TRBJ1-3; the D is unclear. This CDR3 spans 14 amino acids. In germline, CDR1 is SGHVS, CDR2 FQNEAQ. The ends were cut back, 3 bases at V and 4 bases at J, with 10 bases in the middle. CDR3 DNA sequence: TGTGCCAGCAGCTTCCGGGAGTTAGGAAACACCATATATTTT. Translation gives CASSFRELGNTIYF. Together with reference TRBV7-8 and TRBJ1-3, the CDR3 gives the full variable domain: GAGVSQSPRYKVAKRGQDVALRCDPISGHVSLFWYQQALGQGPEFLTYFQNEAQLDKSGLPSDRFFAERPEGSVSTLKIQRTQQEDSAVYLCASSFRELGNTIYFGEGSWLTVV.

The chain employs TRBV5-4 and TRBJ1-6; 7 nucleotides match TRBD1. The CDR3 totals 14 residues. Germline CDR1 is SGHNT and CDR2 is YYREEE (reference sequence). Trimming removed 4 bases from V and 8 bases from J; junction bases left unmatched: 6. CDR3 sequence (DNA): TGTGCCAGCAGCGGGGACAGTGGATATTCACCCCTCCACTTT. Its translation is CASSGDSGYSPLHF.

This clone came up a few times. The chain is built from TRBV11-2 and TRBJ2-3; 9 nucleotides align to TRBD1. Germline trimming cut 5 bases from V and 2 bases from J; bases unmatched to any gene: 5. CDR1 and CDR2 from the germline V gene are SGHAT and FQNNGV. The CDR3 has 15 residues. DNA for the CDR3: TGTGCCAGCAGCCCACAGGGGGCTCACACAGATACGCAGTATTTT. Its translation is CASSPQGAHTDTQYF.

The chain uses TRBV28 and TRBJ1-2, with 7 bases matching TRBD1. Germline lookup yields CDR1 MDHEN and CDR2 SYDVKM. This CDR3 contains 14 residues. The CDR3 nucleotides are TGTGCGACTTCACAGGGGTTAGGGGGCTATGGCTACACCTTC. Its protein product is CATSQGLGGYGYTF.

This CDR3 reads CASSVDAGIGSPLHF. For the CDR3, the DNA is TGTGCCAGCAGCGTAGACGCGGGAATTGGGTCACCCCTCCACTTT. J is TRBJ1-6 and V is TRBV9; D is ambiguous. The germline gives CDR1 SGDLS, CDR2 YYNGEE. Between the trimmed V and J ends, which lost 0 bases and 10 bases, there was a span of 14 bases. The CDR3 consists of 15 residues.

The chain joins TRBV30 to TRBJ2-7, with 9 nucleotides matching TRBD1. Germline V gene data show CDR1 as GTSNPN and CDR2 as SVGIG (reference sequence). After removal of 1 base from V and 6 bases from J, the junction contained 13 bases not matched to a gene. CDR3 length: 16 residues. CDR3 protein: CAWSAIGTGPSGEQYF. As DNA, the CDR3 is TGTGCCTGGAGTGCGATTGGGACAGGGCCCTCGGGCGAGCAGTACTTC.

This clone was seen more than once but under ten times. The V gene is TRBV4-2, the J gene TRBJ1-1; 9 nucleotides match TRBD1. The CDR3 contains 16 residues. The junction had 6 bases not matched to a gene; V was cut back by 1 base and J by 3 bases. CDR1 is LGHNA and CDR2 is YNFKEQ in the germline V gene. DNA for the CDR3: TGTGCCAGCAGCCAAGCGTGGACAGGGGAAGACACTGAAGCTTTCTTT. This gives the protein CASSQAWTGEDTEAFF.

V gene TRBV6-5 combines with J gene TRBJ1-5, with D perhaps TRBD1 (5 bases). From germline, CDR1 is MNHEY and CDR2 SVGAGI. This CDR3 region has 13 residues. V dropped 6 bases and J dropped 0 bases, with 6 bases sitting between them. The DNA of the CDR3 is TGTGCCAGCAGGACAGCTAGCAATCAGCCCCAGCATTTT. This sequence encodes CASRTASNQPQHF.

V gene TRBV4-3 combines with J gene TRBJ1-1; D perhaps matches TRBD1 (5 bases). The CDR3 is made up of 15 amino acids. V shed 2 bases and J shed 1 base, with 11 bases lying between them. Germline V CDR1 and CDR2: LGHNA, YSLEER. As DNA, the CDR3 is TGCGCCAGCAGCCAATTCCCGGGGACGAACACTGAAGCTTTCTTT. It encodes CASSQFPGTNTEAFF.

In this sample, this clone turned up a few times. The chain uses TRBV4-1 and TRBJ1-6; D is unclear. Per germline, CDR1 MGHRA and CDR2 YSYEKL. The CDR3 covers 15 residues. Between the trimmed V and J ends, which lost 1 base and 10 bases, there was a span of 14 bases. The CDR3, as DNA: TGCGCCAGCAGCCAAGTTACGGGTGGCGGGTCACCCCTCCACTTT. Encoded protein: CASSQVTGGGSPLHF.